These T cell receptor beta chains were read from a single sample in a study of identical twins. TCRdb processed the 5' RACE reads anew with MiXCR; each CDR3 protein has one entry. Seen here are 400,000 to 650,000 distinct CDR3 sequences, around 20% observed once, and the top ten hold around 1%. This same sample was also taken into another study, of T cells expressing NK-cell markers.

The material sequenced was CD4+ T cells sorted from blood. The receptor set was obtained from a woman in her late teens or twenties in good health. Both conserved end residues are part of each CDR3. The order of the fields is J gene, D gene, CDR3 length, V gene, clone size, CDR3 protein, CDR3 DNA. A D gene is named only where the DNA matches it firmly. Rows may omit the clone size; those that give it use once, few, many or a size class.

TRBJ2-7,.,13,TRBV20-1,.,CSASQGGSYEQYF,TGCAGTGCCTCACAGGGAGGCTCCTACGAGCAGTACTTC
TRBJ1-1,TRBD1,14,TRBV29-1,many,CSVGNRGSNTEAFF,TGCAGCGTAGGAAACAGGGGATCGAACACTGAAGCTTTCTTT
TRBJ1-6,.,14,TRBV4-2,few,CASSQERANSPLHF,TGTGCCAGCAGCCAAGAAAGGGCCAATTCACCCCTCCACTTT
TRBJ2-5,TRBD2,15,TRBV5-1,.,CASTLAVAGEETQYF,TGCGCCAGCACCCTGGCGGTAGCGGGAGAAGAGACCCAGTACTTC
TRBJ2-3,.,14,TRBV5-1,few,CASTALSGTDTQYF,TGCGCCAGCACGGCCCTTTCGGGCACAGATACGCAGTATTTT
TRBJ2-6,.,15,TRBV3-1,.,CASGSLNSGANVLTF,TGTGCCTCTGGCAGTCTTAACTCTGGGGCCAACGTCCTGACTTTC
TRBJ2-1,.,12,TRBV20-1,.,CSARGQGYEQFF,TGCAGTGCTAGGGGTCAGGGCTATGAGCAGTTCTTC
TRBJ2-5,TRBD2,16,TRBV5-1,.,CASSPHGGLLKETQYF,TGCGCCAGCAGCCCACACGGGGGACTACTAAAAGAGACCCAGTACTTC
TRBJ2-1,TRBD2,16,TRBV11-2,.,CASSLDLQRGRDEQFF,TGTGCCAGCAGCTTAGATCTCCAGCGGGGTAGGGATGAGCAGTTCTTC
TRBJ1-5,TRBD1,14,TRBV12-3/TRBV12-4,.,CASSPGTGHQPQHF,TGTGCCAGCAGTCCCGGGACAGGCCATCAGCCCCAGCATTTT
TRBJ2-3,TRBD2,15,TRBV30,.,CAWSGGLAIADTQYF,TGTGCCTGGAGTGGGGGACTAGCGATTGCAGATACGCAGTATTTT
TRBJ1-5,.,15,TRBV6-1,once,CASRINPGSNQPQHF,TGTGCCAGCAGAATTAACCCTGGAAGCAATCAGCCCCAGCATTTT
TRBJ2-1,.,14,TRBV5-6,.,CASSFGGRGNEQFF,TGTGCCAGCAGCTTTGGGGGGAGGGGGAATGAGCAGTTCTTC
TRBJ1-1,.,14,TRBV12-3/TRBV12-4,.,CASSFKGRGAEAFF,TGTGCCAGCAGCTTCAAGGGCAGGGGCGCTGAAGCTTTCTTT
TRBJ2-7,TRBD2,15,TRBV20-1,few,CSAPGVAGSPYEQYF,TGCAGTGCTCCGGGGGTAGCGGGAAGTCCCTACGAGCAGTACTTC
TRBJ2-7,.,12,TRBV10-3,few,CAISEIGDEQYF,TGTGCCATCAGTGAAATCGGCGACGAGCAGTACTTC
TRBJ1-2,.,15,TRBV20-1,few,CSARDVADLGYGYTF,TGCAGTGCTAGAGATGTAGCAGACCTTGGCTATGGCTACACCTTC
TRBJ2-1,.,14,TRBV5-1,many,CASSRSFGNNEQFF,TGCGCCAGCTCCCGATCATTCGGGAACAATGAGCAGTTCTTC
TRBJ2-5,.,15,TRBV20-1,.,CSARDLGRLLETQYF,TGCAGTGCTAGAGATCTGGGGCGATTGTTAGAGACCCAGTACTTC
TRBJ2-7,.,11,TRBV25-1,few,CASSEWYEQYF,TGTGCCAGCAGTGAATGGTACGAGCAGTACTTC
TRBJ2-1,TRBD2,17,TRBV20-1,.,CSARDPRLADNYNEQFF,TGCAGTGCTAGAGATCCTAGACTAGCGGACAACTACAATGAGCAGTTCTTC
TRBJ1-6,TRBD1,14,TRBV6-1,few,CASGGQGQNSPLHF,TGTGCCAGCGGGGGACAGGGACAAAATTCACCCCTCCACTTT
TRBJ1-3,.,16,TRBV10-3,few,CAISDHLTPSGNTIYF,TGTGCCATCAGTGACCACTTGACACCCTCTGGAAACACCATATATTTT
TRBJ2-5,TRBD2,14,TRBV12-3/TRBV12-4,many,CASSFSGRDETQYF,TGTGCCAGCAGTTTTTCGGGGAGGGATGAGACCCAGTACTTC
TRBJ2-5,.,14,TRBV2,.,CASSEGGLQETQYF,TGTGCCAGCAGTGAAGGTGGGCTTCAAGAGACCCAGTACTTC
TRBJ1-2,TRBD1,13,TRBV20-1,.,CSALGQTNYGYTF,TGCAGTGCGCTGGGACAGACAAACTATGGCTACACCTTC
TRBJ2-1,.,13,TRBV5-6,few,CASSLGWRDRVFF,TGTGCCAGCAGCTTGGGTTGGCGGGACCGCGTTTTCTTC
TRBJ2-7,TRBD2,17,TRBV15,few,CATSRDWSGTSVYEQYF,TGTGCCACCAGCAGAGATTGGAGCGGGACTAGCGTTTACGAGCAGTACTTC
TRBJ2-7,TRBD2,14,TRBV20-1,few,CSARNRHGGYEQYF,TGCAGTGCTAGGAACCGGCACGGGGGGTACGAGCAGTACTTC
TRBJ1-2,.,12,TRBV12-3/TRBV12-4,few,CASSFGIYGYTF,TGTGCCAGCAGTTTCGGTATTTACGGCTACACCTTC
TRBJ2-1,TRBD2,16,TRBV20-1,many,CSARVASSGTDNEQFF,TGCAGTGCTAGAGTCGCTAGTAGCGGGACCGACAATGAGCAGTTCTTC
TRBJ2-5,TRBD2,17,TRBV20-1,.,CSASGDYGRGGMKTQYF,TGCAGTGCTAGTGGGGATTACGGGAGGGGAGGGATGAAGACCCAGTACTTC
TRBJ2-5,.,14,TRBV4-3,.,CASSQDRGMRTQYF,TGCGCCAGCAGCCAAGATCGAGGGATGAGGACCCAGTACTTC
TRBJ2-1,.,15,TRBV20-1,.,CSASRAVSSYNEQFF,TGCAGTGCTAGTCGGGCGGTAAGCTCCTACAATGAGCAGTTCTTC
TRBJ2-3,TRBD2,12,TRBV4-3,few,CASSQEPGGQYF,TGCGCCAGCAGCCAAGAGCCGGGGGGGCAGTATTTT
TRBJ2-7,TRBD1,14,TRBV7-6,.,CASSFGQATNEQYF,TGTGCCAGCAGCTTTGGACAGGCGACAAACGAGCAGTACTTC
TRBJ2-2,.,14,TRBV25-1,few,CASSERRSGGELFF,TGTGCCAGCAGTGAACGGAGGTCAGGGGGGGAGCTGTTTTTT
TRBJ1-2,.,14,TRBV5-1,.,CASSFTAANYGYTF,TGCGCCAGCAGCTTTACAGCAGCTAACTATGGCTACACCTTC
TRBJ2-3,.,14,TRBV12-3/TRBV12-4,few,CASSPSSVEDGMYF,TGTGCCAGCAGCCCGAGCTCGGTCGAGGACGGGATGTATTTT
TRBJ2-3,.,15,TRBV27,few,CASSLGQTSTDTQYF,TGTGCCAGCAGTTTAGGCCAGACTAGCACAGATACGCAGTATTTT
TRBJ2-1,.,14,TRBV7-9,.,CASNQRGGNNEQFF,TGTGCCAGCAACCAGAGGGGGGGCAACAATGAGCAGTTCTTC
TRBJ2-2,TRBD2,18,TRBV11-2,few,CASSFKELAGAPTGELFF,TGTGCCAGCAGCTTCAAAGAACTAGCGGGAGCTCCCACCGGGGAGCTGTTTTTT